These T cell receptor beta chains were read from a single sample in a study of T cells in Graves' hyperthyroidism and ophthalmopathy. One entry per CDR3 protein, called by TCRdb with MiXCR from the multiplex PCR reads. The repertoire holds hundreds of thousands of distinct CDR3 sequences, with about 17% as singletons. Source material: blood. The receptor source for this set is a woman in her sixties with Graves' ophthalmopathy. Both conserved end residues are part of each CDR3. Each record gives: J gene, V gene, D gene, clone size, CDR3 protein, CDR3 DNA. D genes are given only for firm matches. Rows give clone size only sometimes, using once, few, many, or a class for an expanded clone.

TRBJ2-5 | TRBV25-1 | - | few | CASSETEYQETQYF | TGTGCCAGCAGTGAGACAGAGTACCAAGAGACCCAGTACTTC
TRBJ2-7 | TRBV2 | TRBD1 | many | CASSQTGGEQYF | TGTGCCAGCAGCCAGACAGGGGGCGAGCAGTACTTC
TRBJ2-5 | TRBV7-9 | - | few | CASSGVSEETQYF | TGTGCCAGCAGCGGCGTAAGTGAAGAGACCCAGTACTTC
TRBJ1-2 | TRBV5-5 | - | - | CASSLDNSLTARPYGYTF | TGTGCCAGCAGCTTGGACAATTCCTTGACAGCCCGACCCTATGGCTACACCTTC
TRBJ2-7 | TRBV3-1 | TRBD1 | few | CASRRGQALEQYF | TGTGCCAGCAGGCGAGGACAGGCCCTCGAGCAGTACTTC
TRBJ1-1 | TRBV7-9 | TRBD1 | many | CASSFDRGSLMNTEAFF | TGTGCCAGCAGCTTCGACAGGGGGTCCCTCATGAACACTGAAGCTTTCTTT
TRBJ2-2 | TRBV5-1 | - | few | CASSLGGPDTGELFF | TGCGCCAGCAGCTTGGGGGGGCCGGACACCGGGGAGCTGTTTTTT
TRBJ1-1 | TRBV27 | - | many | CASSLVGTGQAFF | TGTGCCAGCAGTTTAGTTGGAACAGGACAAGCTTTCTTT
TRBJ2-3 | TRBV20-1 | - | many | CSAGDSGYATDTQYF | TGCAGTGCTGGAGACAGTGGGTACGCCACAGATACGCAGTATTTT
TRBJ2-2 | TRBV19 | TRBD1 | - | CASSKGQDEATGELFF | TGTGCCAGTAGTAAAGGACAGGATGAAGCCACCGGGGAGCTGTTTTTT
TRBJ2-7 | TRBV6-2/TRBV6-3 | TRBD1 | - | CASSRGQGIGEQYF | TGTGCCAGCAGTCGGGGACAGGGAATTGGCGAGCAGTACTTC
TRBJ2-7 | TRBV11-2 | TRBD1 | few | CASSLGTALQPYEQYF | TGTGCCAGCAGCCTAGGGACAGCCCTTCAACCCTACGAGCAGTACTTC
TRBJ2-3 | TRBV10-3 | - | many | CAISEGQPLADTQYF | TGTGCCATCAGTGAGGGGCAGCCCCTGGCAGATACGCAGTATTTT
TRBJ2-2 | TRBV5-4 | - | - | CASSPKDGGELFF | TGTGCCAGCAGCCCAAAGGACGGAGGGGAGCTGTTTTTT
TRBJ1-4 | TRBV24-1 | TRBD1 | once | CATSGGQGRGEKLFF | TGTGCCACCAGTGGGGGACAGGGGAGGGGAGAAAAACTGTTTTTT
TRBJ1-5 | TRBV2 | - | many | CASSAVFQPQHF | TGTGCCAGCAGCGCCGTCTTTCAGCCCCAGCATTTT
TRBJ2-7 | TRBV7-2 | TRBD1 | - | CASSAWTGGRYEQYF | TGTGCCAGCAGCGCGTGGACAGGGGGGCGATACGAGCAGTACTTC
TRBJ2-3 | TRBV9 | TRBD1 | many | CASSGGTGGYTDTQYF | TGTGCCAGCAGTGGGGGGACAGGGGGATACACAGATACGCAGTATTTT
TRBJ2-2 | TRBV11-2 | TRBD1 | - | CASSLGAGTGPTGELFF | TGTGCCAGCAGCTTAGGAGCCGGGACAGGGCCCACCGGGGAGCTGTTTTTT
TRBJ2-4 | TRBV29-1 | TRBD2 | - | CSVEDPGLQNIQYF | TGCAGCGTTGAAGATCCGGGACTACAAAACATTCAGTACTTC
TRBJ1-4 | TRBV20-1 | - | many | CSARALEGGLSEKLFF | TGCAGTGCTAGAGCCCTCGAGGGGGGCTTGAGTGAAAAACTGTTTTTT
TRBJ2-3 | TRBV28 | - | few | CASSSVGGPRMYF | TGTGCCAGCAGCTCGGTGGGGGGACCTCGTATGTATTTT
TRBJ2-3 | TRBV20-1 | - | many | CSARILGNTDTQYF | TGCAGTGCTAGGATCTTGGGCAACACAGATACGCAGTATTTT
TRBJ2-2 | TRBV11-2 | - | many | CASSFTATGELFF | TGTGCCAGCAGCTTCACAGCAACCGGGGAGCTGTTTTTT
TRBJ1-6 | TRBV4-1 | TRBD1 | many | CASSQESGGSPLHF | TGCGCCAGCAGCCAAGAATCAGGGGGATCACCCCTCCACTTT
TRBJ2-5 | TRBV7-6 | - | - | CASSLITGKETQYF | TGTGCCAGCAGCTTAATCACAGGGAAGGAGACCCAGTACTTC
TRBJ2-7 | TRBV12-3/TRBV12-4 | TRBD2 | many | CASTPGLAGGYYEQYF | TGTGCCAGCACCCCGGGACTAGCGGGGGGATACTACGAGCAGTACTTC
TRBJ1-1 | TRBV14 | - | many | CASSLLPGTVAFF | TGTGCCAGCAGCCTCCTACCAGGAACGGTGGCTTTCTTT
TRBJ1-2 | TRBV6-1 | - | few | CASSKPGTFGGYTF | TGTGCCAGCAGTAAGCCGGGGACCTTCGGGGGCTACACCTTC
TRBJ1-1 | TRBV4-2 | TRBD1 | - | CASRGRTGSAEAFF | TGTGCCAGCAGAGGTAGGACAGGCTCGGCTGAAGCTTTCTTT
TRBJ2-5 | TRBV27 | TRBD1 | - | CASSTATGTGETQYF | TGTGCCAGCAGTACAGCAACCGGGACAGGGGAGACCCAGTACTTC
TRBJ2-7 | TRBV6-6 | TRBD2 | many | CASSYSSSGGSGEQYF | TGTGCCAGCAGTTACTCATCCAGCGGGGGTTCGGGGGAGCAGTACTTC
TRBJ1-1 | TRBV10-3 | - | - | CAISGSDSPSRAFF | TGTGCCATCAGTGGTTCCGACAGCCCGTCCAGAGCTTTCTTT
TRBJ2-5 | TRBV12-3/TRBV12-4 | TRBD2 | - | CASSSPLGARGGGETQYF | TGTGCCAGCAGTTCACCGCTGGGGGCGCGGGGGGGTGGAGAGACCCAGTACTTC
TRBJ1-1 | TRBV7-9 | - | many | CASSPLDLNTEAFF | TGTGCCAGCAGCCCCTTGGATCTGAACACTGAAGCTTTCTTT
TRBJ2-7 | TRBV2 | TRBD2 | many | CASSENSGTLYEQYF | TGTGCCAGCAGTGAAAATAGCGGGACGCTATACGAGCAGTACTTC
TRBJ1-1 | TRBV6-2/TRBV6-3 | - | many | CASRRTARTEAFF | TGTGCCAGCAGGAGGACAGCGCGCACTGAAGCTTTCTTT
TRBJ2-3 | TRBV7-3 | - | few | CASSQDRAGGTDTQYF | TGCGCCAGCAGCCAAGATCGGGCAGGGGGCACAGATACGCAGTATTTT
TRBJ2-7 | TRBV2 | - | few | CASRTGAPREQYF | TGTGCCAGCAGGACGGGGGCCCCTCGGGAGCAGTACTTC
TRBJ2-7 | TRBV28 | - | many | CASTPGAEGVSEQYF | TGTGCCAGCACCCCCGGGGCAGAGGGGGTTTCGGAGCAGTACTTC
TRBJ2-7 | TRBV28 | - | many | CASSTWGSAGDEQYF | TGTGCCAGCAGCACCTGGGGCTCGGCAGGCGACGAGCAGTACTTC